This T cell receptor (beta chain) was found in a study of Ad26.COV2.S vaccination and SARS-CoV-2 variants. Overall study: Ad26.COV2.S shots went into the muscle once or twice, 56 days apart. Study results and limitations: Estimates derived from TCR breadth and depth analyses may have underestimated total T cell responses. Post-vaccination spike-specific CD8+ and CD4+ T cell responses reportedly had substantial breadth.

This CDR3 region has 14 residues. Between the trimmed V and J ends, which lost 8 bases and 6 bases, there was a span of 19 bases. CDR1 and CDR2 (germline): MGHDK, SYGVNS. As concerns this clone: No antigen is known for it.

The protocol was immunoSEQ multiplex PCR, while the TCRdb copy is restricted to in-frame clones and leaves out a portion. The data show some 410,000 clones, over 80% seen once. Treatment noted: some 20 received Ad26.COV2.S at low or high dose, single or two shots; about 5 received placebo; per-sample allocation not given. The samples date from day 63 after the first vaccine or placebo injection. This chain connects TRBV25-1 to TRBJ1-2; D ambiguous. Here the sequenced sample was peripheral blood, taken in a trial of Ad26.COV2.S vaccine versus placebo. This receptor was obtained from a person aged 18-65 years who received the Ad26.COV2.S COVID-19 vaccine or a placebo. The CDR3, as DNA: TGTGCCAGCTTCTCCGGGGAGCTGCGGCATGGCTACACCTTC. It is translated as CASFSGELRHGYTF.